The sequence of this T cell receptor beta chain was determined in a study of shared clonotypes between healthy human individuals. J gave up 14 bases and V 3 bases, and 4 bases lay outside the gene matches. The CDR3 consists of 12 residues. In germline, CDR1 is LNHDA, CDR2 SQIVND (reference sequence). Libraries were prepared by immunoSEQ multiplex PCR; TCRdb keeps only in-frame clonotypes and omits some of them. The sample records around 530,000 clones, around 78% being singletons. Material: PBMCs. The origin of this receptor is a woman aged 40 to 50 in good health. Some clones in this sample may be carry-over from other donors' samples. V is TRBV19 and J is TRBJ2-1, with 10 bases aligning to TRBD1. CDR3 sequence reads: CASSIGTGVEFF. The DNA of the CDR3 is TGTGCCAGTAGTATCGGGACAGGGGTGGAGTTCTTC.